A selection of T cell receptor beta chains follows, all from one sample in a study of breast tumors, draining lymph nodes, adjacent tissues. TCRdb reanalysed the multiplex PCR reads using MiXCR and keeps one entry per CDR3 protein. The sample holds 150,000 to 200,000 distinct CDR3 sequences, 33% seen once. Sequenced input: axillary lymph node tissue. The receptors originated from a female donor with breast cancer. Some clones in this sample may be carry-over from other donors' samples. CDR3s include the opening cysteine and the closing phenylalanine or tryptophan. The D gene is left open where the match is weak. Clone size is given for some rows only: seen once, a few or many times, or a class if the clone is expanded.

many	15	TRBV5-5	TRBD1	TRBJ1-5	TGTGCCAGCAGCCGACAGGGGGCTGAGTGGCAGCCCCAGCATTTT	CASSRQGAEWQPQHF
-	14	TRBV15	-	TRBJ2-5	TGTACCACCAGCAGTGGGTCCCGAAGGTCTGAGCAGTACTTC	CTTSSGSRRSEQYF
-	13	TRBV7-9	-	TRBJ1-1	TGTGCCAGCAGCCTCGGGGCGAACACTGAAGCTTTCTTT	CASSLGANTEAFF
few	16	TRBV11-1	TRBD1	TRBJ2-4	TGTGCCAGCAGCTCTAAGGACAGGAGAGCCAAAAACATTCAGTACTTC	CASSSKDRRAKNIQYF
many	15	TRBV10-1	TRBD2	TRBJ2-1	TGCGCCAGCAGTGACTTTCGCGGGAGAAACAATGAGCAGTTCTTC	CASSDFRGRNNEQFF
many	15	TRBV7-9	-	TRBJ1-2	TGTGCCAGCAGCTTAGGGGTTGGGGGGGACTATGGCTACACCTTC	CASSLGVGGDYGYTF
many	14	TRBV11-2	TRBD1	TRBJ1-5	TGTGCCAGCAGTCCGGACAGGAGGTTCCAGCCCCAGCATTTT	CASSPDRRFQPQHF
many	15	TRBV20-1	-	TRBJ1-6	TGCAGTGCTAGAGATTACAACAGGGTAGGGTCACCCCTCCACTTT	CSARDYNRVGSPLHF
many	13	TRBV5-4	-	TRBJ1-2	TGTGCCAGCAGCTTGCCCGAAAACTATGGCTACACCTTC	CASSLPENYGYTF
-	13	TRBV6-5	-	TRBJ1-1	TGTGCCAGCAGTTACACAGGGAACACTGAAGCTTTCTTT	CASSYTGNTEAFF
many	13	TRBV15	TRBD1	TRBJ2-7	TGTGCCACCAAGTCGGGACAGGGGCACGAGCAGTACTTC	CATKSGQGHEQYF
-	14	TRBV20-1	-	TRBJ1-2	TGCAGTGCTAGACTTACCGGAGCTAACTCTGGCTACACCTTC	CSARLTGANSGYTF
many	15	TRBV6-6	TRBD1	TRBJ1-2	TGTGCCAGCAGTTTCCCAAACAGGGGGCCGGGTGGCTACACCTTC	CASSFPNRGPGGYTF
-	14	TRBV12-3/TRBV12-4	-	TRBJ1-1	TGTGCCGGCAGCAAACAGGGAGGACACACTGAAGCTTTCTTT	CAGSKQGGHTEAFF
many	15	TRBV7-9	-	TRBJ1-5	TGTGCCAGCAGCCCATGGGGGGGGGCTGGGCAGCCCCAGCATTTT	CASSPWGGAGQPQHF